These T cell receptor beta chains were read from a single sample in a study of a mutant IDH1 vaccine in newly diagnosed glioma. Data came from immunoSEQ multiplex PCR; TCRdb stores just in-frame clones and leaves some out. The table shows 35,000 to 50,000 clones, with roughly 83% occurring only once. These TCRs are of unknown antigen specificity. The sequencing used PBMCs, collected from a glioma patient whose treatment included an IDH1 peptide vaccine. The receptors shown here come from a woman in her fifties or sixties with glioma. Both conserved end residues are part of each CDR3. D genes are given only for firm matches. A row's size may be missing; if present it is once, few, many or a size class.

D gene	V gene	clone size	J gene	CDR3 protein	CDR3 DNA
NA	TRBV25-1	NA	TRBJ1-1	CASSDRMNTEAFF	TGTGCCAGCAGTGACAGGATGAACACTGAAGCTTTCTTT
NA	TRBV21-1	NA	TRBJ1-6	CASPKERNENSPLHF	TGTGCCAGCCCCAAGGAACGGAACGAAAATTCACCCCTCCACTTT
TRBD1	TRBV2	NA	TRBJ2-7	CASTPEGQGIDEQYF	TGTGCCAGCACCCCTGAGGGACAGGGAATCGACGAGCAGTACTTC
TRBD1	TRBV10-1	NA	TRBJ2-1	CASSEGTGGRDEQFF	TGCGCCAGCAGTGAGGGGACAGGGGGCAGGGATGAGCAGTTCTTC
TRBD1	TRBV5-4	NA	TRBJ1-2	CASSAMTGGDYGYTF	TGTGCCAGCAGCGCGATGACAGGGGGGGACTATGGCTACACCTTC
NA	TRBV20-1	NA	TRBJ2-3	CSPSTDTQYF	TGCAGTCCAAGCACAGATACGCAGTATTTT
TRBD1	TRBV19	NA	TRBJ1-1	CASRTTGGVTEAFF	TGTGCCAGCCGGACGACAGGGGGTGTAACTGAAGCTTTCTTT
NA	TRBV5-1	NA	TRBJ2-3	CASSRTGGTDTQYF	TGCGCCAGCAGCCGTACTGGGGGCACAGATACGCAGTATTTT
NA	TRBV7-2	NA	TRBJ2-5	CASSSGGLETQYF	TGTGCCAGCAGTTCGGGGGGCCTGGAGACCCAGTACTTC
NA	TRBV5-4	NA	TRBJ2-1	CASSSQRVRNEQFF	TGTGCCAGCAGCTCCCAGCGGGTGAGGAATGAGCAGTTCTTC
TRBD2	TRBV6-5	NA	TRBJ2-5	CASAASGTQETQYF	TGTGCCAGCGCGGCTAGCGGGACCCAAGAGACCCAGTACTTC
NA	TRBV10-3	NA	TRBJ2-2	CAIRTAGTGELFF	TGTGCCATCAGAACCGCTGGAACCGGGGAGCTGTTTTTT
NA	TRBV5-1	NA	TRBJ1-5	CASSMDSNQPQHF	TGCGCCAGCAGCATGGACAGCAATCAGCCCCAGCATTTT
NA	TRBV6-4	NA	TRBJ1-6	CASKETESNSPLHF	TGTGCCAGCAAGGAGACGGAATCTAATTCACCCCTCCACTTT
TRBD1	TRBV11-3	NA	TRBJ1-6	CASSPDRGGNSPLHF	TGTGCCAGCAGCCCTGACAGGGGGGGAAATTCACCCCTCCACTTT
NA	TRBV5-4	NA	TRBJ1-4	CASSDLADPLGKLFF	TGTGCCAGCAGCGACCTAGCGGACCCCCTCGGAAAACTGTTTTTT
NA	TRBV30	few	TRBJ1-1	CAWSVRDNTEAFF	TGTGCCTGGAGTGTACGGGATAACACTGAAGCTTTCTTT
NA	TRBV20-1	NA	TRBJ1-1	CSASPVAEAFF	TGCAGTGCTAGCCCAGTGGCTGAAGCTTTCTTT
NA	TRBV10-2	NA	TRBJ2-5	CASSDVAETQETQYF	TGCGCCAGCAGTGATGTAGCGGAGACCCAAGAGACCCAGTACTTC
TRBD1	TRBV27	NA	TRBJ1-5	CASSFLGTGGVGNQPQHF	TGTGCCAGCAGTTTCCTTGGGACAGGGGGAGTTGGCAATCAGCCCCAGCATTTT
NA	TRBV6-1	NA	TRBJ1-5	CASSEFSTGGNQPQHF	TGTGCCAGCAGTGAATTCTCGACGGGAGGCAATCAGCCCCAGCATTTT
NA	TRBV9	few	TRBJ1-4	CASSAGNEKLFF	TGTGCCAGCAGCGCGGGGAATGAAAAACTGTTTTTT
NA	TRBV9	NA	TRBJ2-2	CASSPRADPGELFF	TGTGCCAGCAGCCCCCGTGCGGACCCCGGGGAGCTGTTTTTT
NA	TRBV2	NA	TRBJ2-7	CAGGGVRGHPYEQYF	TGTGCCGGAGGAGGGGTCAGGGGCCACCCCTACGAGCAGTACTTC
TRBD2	TRBV6-5	NA	TRBJ2-3	CASSSGVSTDTQYF	TGTGCCAGCAGCAGCGGGGTTAGCACAGATACGCAGTATTTT
NA	TRBV9	NA	TRBJ2-3	CASSVGGRSDTQYF	TGTGCCAGCAGCGTGGGGGGCCGATCGGATACGCAGTATTTT
NA	TRBV12-5	NA	TRBJ1-5	CASGAGQANQPQHF	TGTGCTAGCGGAGCCGGGCAGGCTAATCAGCCCCAGCATTTT
NA	TRBV7-8	NA	TRBJ2-3	CASSMWGGRDTQYF	TGTGCCAGTTCCATGTGGGGGGGCAGGGATACGCAGTATTTT
NA	TRBV27	NA	TRBJ1-2	CASSSIRAEGYTF	TGTGCCAGCAGCTCCATCCGGGCGGAGGGCTACACCTTC
TRBD1	TRBV5-1	NA	TRBJ1-1	CASRTGGTEAFF	TGCGCCAGCAGGACAGGGGGCACTGAAGCTTTCTTT
NA	TRBV11-2	NA	TRBJ2-3	CASSSRDTQYF	TGTGCCAGCAGCTCGCGAGATACGCAGTATTTT
TRBD2	TRBV2	NA	TRBJ2-3	CASSEGGGAGGPTDTQYF	TGTGCCAGCAGTGAAGGGGGCGGGGCGGGGGGGCCCACAGATACGCAGTATTTT
NA	TRBV7-9	NA	TRBJ2-1	CASSFGQSYNEQFF	TGTGCCAGCAGCTTCGGACAGAGTTACAATGAGCAGTTCTTC
TRBD1	TRBV9	NA	TRBJ2-3	CASSRQGFSTDTQYF	TGTGCCAGCAGCAGACAGGGTTTTAGTACAGATACGCAGTATTTT
TRBD1	TRBV5-1	NA	TRBJ2-7	CASSTRTGEYEQYF	TGCGCCAGCAGCACACGGACAGGGGAATACGAGCAGTACTTC
NA	TRBV7-9	NA	TRBJ1-4	CASSLFGERGEKLFF	TGTGCCAGCAGCTTATTCGGGGAAAGAGGGGAAAAACTGTTTTTT
NA	TRBV5-1	NA	TRBJ1-5	CASSLIPGSNQPQHF	TGCGCCAGCAGCTTGATTCCAGGGAGCAATCAGCCCCAGCATTTT
NA	TRBV5-1	NA	TRBJ1-2	CASSLSSQNYGYTF	TGCGCCAGCAGCTTGTCTTCCCAAAACTATGGCTACACCTTC